One sample yielded the 5 T cell receptor beta chains listed below, sequenced in a study of CD8 T cells in Susac syndrome. RNA in amounts of roughly 0.5 to 1 ug was reverse transcribed with random hexamers. MiXCR, applied by TCRdb to the immunoSEQ multiplex PCR reads, yields one record per CDR3 protein. The sample records 75,000 to 100,000 distinct CDR3 sequences, roughly 93% being singletons. The sequenced sample was CD8+ T cells from PBMCs. The origin of the receptors is a human donor in good health.

The chain has TRBV9 and TRBJ2-7, with D maybe TRBD1 (6 bases). Germline lookup yields CDR1 SGDLS and CDR2 YYNGEE. With 3 bases removed from V and 4 bases from J, the gap between germline ends came to 17 bases. The CDR3 runs 15 residues. The CDR3 region is CASSAQPQGLYEQYF. The CDR3 region has the DNA TGTGCCAGCAGCGCCCAGCCTCAGGGGCTGTACGAGCAGTACTTC.

The chain couples TRBV6-5 to TRBJ2-1; 9 nucleotides align to TRBD1. J lost 6 bases, V lost 6 bases, and 9 bases had no gene match. The CDR3 spans 15 residues. Per germline, CDR1 MNHEY and CDR2 SVGAGI. The DNA for the CDR3 is TGTGCCAGCAGCAATGGACAGGGGTGGTTCAATGAGCAGTTCTTC. Its protein product is CASSNGQGWFNEQFF.

In this sample, this clonotype turned up a few times. The chain employs TRBV7-2 and TRBJ2-1, with D possibly TRBD2 on 6 matching bases. Trimming stripped 4 bases from V and 10 bases from J, with 17 bases between. CDR3 length: 14 amino acids. CDR1 is SGHTA and CDR2 is FQGNSA in the germline V gene. The DNA for the CDR3 is TGTGCCAGCAGCTACAAGGGTAACGCGGGGGAGCAGTTCTTC. It is translated as CASSYKGNAGEQFF.

The rearrangement joins TRBV19 to TRBJ2-7; a possible D gene is TRBD1 (6 bases). Germline-derived CDR1 and CDR2 are LNHDA and SQIVND (reference sequence). This CDR3 is 16 amino acids long. V gave up 1 base and J gave up 3 bases, with 16 bases separating them. CDR3 protein: CASSIGGTGPSYEQYF. CDR3 DNA sequence: TGTGCCAGTAGTATAGGGGGTACAGGGCCAAGCTACGAGCAGTACTTC.

The chain carries TRBV9 and TRBJ2-1; maybe TRBD2 (6 bases). With 0 bases removed from V and 1 base from J, the gap between germline ends came to 8 bases. CDR3 length: 15 residues. Germline values: CDR1 SGDLS, CDR2 YYNGEE. The chain's CDR3 is CASSVAGRSYNEQFF. The CDR3 nucleotides read TGTGCCAGCAGCGTAGCAGGGAGGTCCTACAATGAGCAGTTCTTC.